The 17 T cell receptor beta chains in this list originate from one sample, sequenced in a study of cytomegalovirus exposure and HLA in healthy donors. Researchers ran the PCR with 60 Vbeta and 13 Jbeta primers. Some clones are missing from TCRdb's copy, which holds only in-frame ones; the method was immunoSEQ multiplex PCR. The sample contains roughly 150,000 clones, about 68% of which appear only once. The sequenced sample consisted of PBMCs. The receptors were sampled from a man in his late teens or twenties in good health and CMV-seronegative.

This chain joins TRBV4-3 and TRBJ2-1; 9 bases match TRBD2. V lost 1 base, J lost 7 bases, and 8 bases stayed unmatched. CDR3 length: 16 amino acids. Looked up from germline, CDR1 is LGHNA and CDR2 is YSLEER. Here the CDR3 reads CASSQGRAGGENEQFF. As DNA, the CDR3 is TGCGCCAGCAGCCAAGGGCGAGCGGGAGGAGAAAATGAGCAGTTCTTC.

V and J are TRBV5-6 and TRBJ2-7; possible D gene TRBD1, 6 bases. The CDR3 loop spans 14 amino acids. Germline V gene lookup returns CDR1 SGHDT and CDR2 YYEEEE. The V end lost 0 bases, the J end lost 3 bases, and 10 bases lay between the germline ends. The chain's CDR3 is CASSLVGTLYEQYF. The CDR3 DNA reads TGTGCCAGCAGCTTGGTTGGGACACTCTACGAGCAGTACTTC.

The chain recombines TRBV5-1 with TRBJ1-4; perhaps TRBD1 as D (6 bases). The CDR3 totals 15 residues. V was cut by 2 bases and J by 3 bases, with 11 bases left in between. The germline V gene has CDR1 SGHRS and CDR2 YFSETQ. The CDR3 nucleotides are TGCGCCAGCAGCTTCCAGGGGTGGGCTAATGAAAAACTGTTTTTT. This gives the protein CASSFQGWANEKLFF. The variable domain in full, completed from reference TRBV5-1 and TRBJ1-4, reads KAGVTQTPRYLIKTRGQQVTLSCSPISGHRSVSWYQQTPGQGLQFLFEYFSETQRNKGNFPGRFSGRQFSNSRSEMNVSTLELGDSALYLCASSFQGWANEKLFFGSGTQLSVL.

The rearrangement joins TRBV21-1 to TRBJ2-7; TRBD2 reflects the table's D call only, with no check against the DNA. TRBV21-1 is recorded as a pseudogene. The CDR3 has 21 residues. CDR3 nucleotide sequence: TGTGCCAGCAGCCGCCAAGGTCGCCGCGGGACTTGGTTCACTTGCTCCTACGAGCAGTACTTC. Translating gives CASSRQGRRGTWFTCSYEQYF.

This chain joins TRBV2 and TRBJ1-4, with 7 bases aligning to TRBD1. Per germline, CDR1 SNHLY and CDR2 FYNNEI. With V trimmed by 8 bases and J by 3 bases, 6 bases remained unmatched. The CDR3 spans 14 residues. The DNA of the CDR3 is TGTGCCAGCCGCCCCGGGACAGCTAATGAAAAACTGTTTTTT. Its translation: CASRPGTANEKLFF.

This chain uses TRBV7-9 with TRBJ1-2; 10 nucleotides agree with TRBD1. CDR3 length: 13 amino acids. Germline loops: CDR1 SEHNR, CDR2 FQNEAQ (reference sequence). Losses at the gene ends were 5 bases for V and 6 bases for J; bases not matched to a gene: 3. This CDR3 is CASSGTGEHGYTF. The DNA of the CDR3 is TGTGCCAGCAGCGGGACAGGGGAGCATGGCTACACCTTC.

This clone was detected a few times. The chain joins TRBV27 to TRBJ1-1; 7 bases align to TRBD1. CDR1 is MNHEY, CDR2 SMNVEV, per germline (reference sequence). V gave up 5 bases and J gave up 3 bases; unmatched junction bases: 9. This CDR3 contains 15 residues. The CDR3 DNA reads as TGTGCCAGCAGTGAAAACCGGGACAGAGACACTGAAGCTTTCTTT. This translates into CASSENRDRDTEAFF.

This chain joins TRBV7-2 and TRBJ2-3; D perhaps matches TRBD1 (5 bases). The length of the CDR3 is 15 residues. CDR1 and CDR2 from the germline V gene are SGHTA and FQGNSA. Trimming took 4 bases from V and 0 from J, leaving 11 bases between them. The CDR3 DNA sequence: TGTGCCAGCAGCTCTTTGACAGCTAGCACAGATACGCAGTATTTT. Its translation: CASSSLTASTDTQYF.

The chain joins TRBV29-1 to TRBJ2-1, with a tentative D call TRBD2 (5 bases). This CDR3 comprises 17 residues. Trimming took 6 bases from V and 0 from J, leaving 21 bases between them. CDR1 is SQVTM, CDR2 ANQGSEA, per germline. The CDR3 DNA follows: TGCAGCGTCGCTGGCGTGGAGCGGTTAAGCTCCTACAATGAGCAGTTCTTC. Amino acids: CSVAGVERLSSYNEQFF.

Concerning this clone: The germline gene is not matched at one end of the junction; a read error may be the cause. The chain carries TRBV7-9 and TRBJ2-7; TRBD2 matches at 11 bases. Germline lookup yields CDR1 SEHNR and CDR2 FQNEAQ (reference sequence). The CDR3 length is 14 residues. The CDR3, as DNA: TGTTCCAGCAGCAGGACTAGCGGGCTGGGGGAGCAGTACTTC. This gives the protein CSSSRTSGLGEQYF. Together with reference TRBV7-9 and TRBJ2-7, the CDR3 gives the full variable domain: DTGVSQNPRHKITKRGQNVTFRCDPISEHNRLYWYRQTLGQGPEFLTYFQNEAQLEKSRLLSDRFSAERPKGSFSTLEIQRTEQGDSAMYLCSSSRTSGLGEQYFGPGTRLTVT.

A remark on this clone: A junction boundary mismatches the germline segment, possibly from a read error. This sequence joins TRBV7-9 and TRBJ2-6, with D possibly being TRBD1 (5 bases). This CDR3 contains 17 residues. The germline V gene has CDR1 SEHNR and CDR2 FQNEAQ (reference sequence). The CDR3 loop reads CSSTPSGSVSGANVLTF. The DNA for the CDR3 is TGTTCCAGCACCCCGTCAGGGTCTGTCTCTGGGGCCAACGTCCTGACTTTC.

The rearrangement links TRBV6-5 to TRBJ2-7; 7 bases are shared with TRBD2. This CDR3 spans 15 amino acids. From germline, CDR1 is MNHEY and CDR2 SVGAGI. Unmatched junction bases numbered 9, after V lost 4 bases and J lost 3 bases. For the CDR3, the DNA is TGTGCCAGCAGTTCCTGGACTAGGGGTCTCTACGAGCAGTACTTC. Its translation: CASSSWTRGLYEQYF.

This chain links TRBV2 with TRBJ2-2; the match to TRBD2 covers 7 bases. The trim removed 4 bases at V and 0 bases at J, leaving 2 bases unmatched. The CDR3 totals 15 residues. CDR1 is SNHLY, CDR2 FYNNEI, per germline. In DNA form, the CDR3 reads TGTGCCAGCAGTGGGCTAGCGGCGAACACCGGGGAGCTGTTTTTT. Its translation is CASSGLAANTGELFF.

This chain connects TRBV19 to TRBJ2-3, with D perhaps matching TRBD2 (5 bases). The CDR3 is made up of 12 amino acids. Germline CDR1 reads LNHDA; CDR2 reads SQIVND (reference sequence). Trimming shortened V by 8 bases and J by 2 bases, and 8 bases separated the two germline ends. The DNA for the CDR3 is TGTGCCAGTGGGGAGAACACAGATACGCAGTATTTT. This gives the protein CASGENTDTQYF.

The gene calls are TRBV5-7 and TRBJ1-2, with no clear D. TRBV5-7 is identified as an open reading frame with a role that is uncertain. V was pared by 4 bases and J by 8 bases, with 12 bases between. This CDR3 has 12 amino acids. The DNA for the CDR3 is TGTGCCAGCAGCGTGCCTCGCCGGGGCTACACCTTC. As protein: CASSVPRRGYTF.

This clone was picked up a small number of times. V gene TRBV25-1 combines with J gene TRBJ2-6, with TRBD2 as a possible D gene (5 bases). Germline V CDR1 and CDR2: MGHDK, SYGVNS. This CDR3 comprises 14 residues. Trimming stripped 7 bases from V and 0 bases from J, with 7 bases between. Here the CDR3 DNA reads TGTGCCAGCACCGGGGACTCTGGGGCCAACGTCCTGACTTTC. This translates into CASTGDSGANVLTF.

This chain joins TRBV21-1 and TRBJ1-6. TRBV21-1 has pseudogene status. CDR3 length equals 14 residues. This chain's CDR3 is CASSNEEGHSPLHF. The CDR3 DNA reads TGTGCCAGCAGCAATGAGGAGGGCCATTCACCCCTCCACTTT.